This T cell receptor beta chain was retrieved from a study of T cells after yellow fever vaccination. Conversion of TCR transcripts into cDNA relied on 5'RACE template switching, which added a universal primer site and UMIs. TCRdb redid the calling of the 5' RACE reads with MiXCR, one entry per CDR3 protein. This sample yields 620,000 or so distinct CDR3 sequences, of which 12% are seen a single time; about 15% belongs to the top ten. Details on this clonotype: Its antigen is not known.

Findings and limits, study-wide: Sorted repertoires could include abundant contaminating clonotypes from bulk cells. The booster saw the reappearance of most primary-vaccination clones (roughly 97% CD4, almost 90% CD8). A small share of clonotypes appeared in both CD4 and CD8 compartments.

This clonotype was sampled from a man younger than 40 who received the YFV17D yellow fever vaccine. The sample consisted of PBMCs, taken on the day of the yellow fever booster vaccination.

In DNA, the CDR3 is TGTGCCAGCAGCCGCCTTGCGGGTTTTTCACCCCTCCACTTT. Translating it yields CASSRLAGFSPLHF. The chain carries TRBV7-9 and TRBJ1-6; no clear D. Looked up from germline, CDR1 is SEHNR and CDR2 is FQNEAQ (reference sequence). V dropped 5 bases and J dropped 9 bases, with 14 bases sitting between them. The CDR3 extends over 14 amino acids.